This T cell receptor (beta chain) emerged from a study of T-cell memory formation after mild COVID-19. About the study: In these data, TCR clusters were largely donor specific. Whole-study findings and limits: Of the contracting clones, CD4+ ones lay mainly in CM and EM, and CD8+ ones in EMRA. Cross-reactive memory appears to have joined, as suggested by some responding clones showing up in pre-infection memory. CD4/CD8 balance characterized clones contracting day 15 to 85, and CD4+ skew characterized later expanders.

CDR3 size: 16 residues. The germline V gene encodes CDR1 MDHEN and CDR2 SYDVKM. Trimming at V came to 5 bases and at J to 6 bases, leaving 12 bases not matched to a gene. Details on this clonotype: The antigen is not known.

From the 5' RACE reads, TCRdb called clonotypes with MiXCR, one entry per CDR3 protein. The table lists 350,000 to 400,000 distinct CDR3 sequences, 21% of them singletons. The clonotype was recovered from an adult woman who had mild COVID-19 (a few samples of this study predate the infection). Cell type and time point are not known. The specimen was PBMCs or a T cell subset sorted from them (not recorded which). This chain joins TRBV28 and TRBJ2-4; 8 bases line up with TRBD1. CDR3 amino acids: CASSRAEGQGLNIQYF. The CDR3 region has the DNA TGTGCCAGCAGTCGCGCCGAAGGACAGGGTCTAAACATTCAGTACTTC. The whole variable domain, remainder taken from reference TRBV28 and TRBJ2-4, is DVKVTQSSRYLVKRTGEKVFLECVQDMDHENMFWYRQDPGLGLRLIYFSYDVKMKEKGDIPEGYSVSREKKERFSLILESASTNQTSMYLCASSRAEGQGLNIQYFGAGTRLSVL.